One sample yielded the 24 T cell receptor beta chains listed below, sequenced in a study of OX40 agonist ivuxolimab in advanced cancers. Library creation used the immunoSEQ multiplex PCR assay. What TCRdb holds here is the immuneACCESS table cut down to in-frame rearrangements. Part of the clones is not present; checked against another copy, under half of the missing clones reflect an unresolved V gene, and the others are unexplained. In all, the sample holds 35,000 or so clones, and about 78% of those were seen once. Clones ranked in the top ten supply 21% of the sample. The sample consisted of CD4+ or CD8+ T cells sorted from blood, taken in a trial of the OX40 agonist ivuxolimab. These TCRs come from an adult with an advanced solid tumor such as melanoma, head and neck, liver or kidney cancer.

By frequency in the sample, this clone is medium-sized. This chain uses TRBV30 with TRBJ1-2; D remains ambiguous. CDR1 and CDR2 from the germline V gene are GTSNPN and SVGIG (reference sequence). The CDR3 runs 14 residues. Trimming left V 1 base short and J 5 bases short, with 14 bases between. In DNA form, the CDR3 reads TGTGCCTGGAGTGACCTCGGGTGGATGTATGGCTACACCTTC. It encodes CAWSDLGWMYGYTF.

This clone occurred a few times. V and J are TRBV11-3 and TRBJ2-2, with TRBD1 matching 7 bases. This CDR3 is 17 amino acids long. CDR1 SGHNT and CDR2 YENEEA come from the germline V gene. Trimming removed 0 bases from V and 1 base from J; junction bases left unmatched: 5. For the CDR3, the DNA is TGTGCCAGCAGCTTAGATCAGGGACAGCTGAACACCGGGGAGCTGTTTTTT. Translation: CASSLDQGQLNTGELFF. Filled out from reference TRBV11-3 and TRBJ2-2, the complete variable domain reads EAGVVQSPRYKIIEKKQPVAFWCNPISGHNTLYWYLQNLGQGPELLIRYENEEAVDDSQLPKDRFSAERLKGVDSTLKIQPAELGDSAVYLCASSLDQGQLNTGELFFGEGSRLTVL.

This sequence joins TRBV6-5 and TRBJ2-3, with D hard to call. V lost 0 bases, J lost 8 bases, and 9 bases lay in between. The CDR3 contains 13 residues. Germline CDR1 is MNHEY and CDR2 is SVGAGI. The chain's CDR3 is CASSYSDSPTQYF. In nucleotides, the CDR3 is TGTGCCAGCAGTTACTCGGATAGTCCTACGCAGTATTTT.

The chain carries TRBV5-4 and TRBJ2-5; no definite D call. The J call could be wrong; TRBJ2-7 is a better fit for the DNA end. This CDR3 region has 13 residues. Germline V gene data show CDR1 as SGHNT and CDR2 as YYREEE (reference sequence). CDR3 nucleotide sequence: TGTGCCAGCAGCTTGGAGGGCAGCTACGAGCAGTACTTC. Translated, it gives CASSLEGSYEQYF.

The chain is built from TRBV14 and TRBJ2-3, with 9 positions matching TRBD1. Germline CDR1 and CDR2: SGHDN and FVKESK. The CDR3 spans 18 residues. The J segment lost 1 base and the V segment lost 3 bases, leaving 11 bases of the junction unmatched. CDR3 sequence (DNA): TGTGCCAGCAGCCAGGACAGGGGAGTGATTTATGGCACAGATACGCAGTATTTT. It translates to CASSQDRGVIYGTDTQYF.

The genes are TRBV2 and TRBJ2-7; D call uncertain. Germline V gene lookup returns CDR1 SNHLY and CDR2 FYNNEI. Trimming cost V 3 bases and J 2 bases, with 8 bases left between them. The CDR3 length is 13 residues. The CDR3 bases are TGTGCCAGCAGTGAGACGGTGACCTACGAGCAGTACTTC. It translates to CASSETVTYEQYF.

The rearrangement joins TRBV11-2 to TRBJ2-7; D is uncertain. Germline V CDR1 and CDR2: SGHAT, FQNNGV. The CDR3 covers 13 residues. V gave up 2 bases and J gave up 0 bases, with 5 bases separating them. The CDR3 reads CASSLFNSYEQYF. For the CDR3, the DNA is TGTGCCAGCAGCTTATTCAACTCCTACGAGCAGTACTTC. Full variable domain (rest looked up from reference TRBV11-2 and TRBJ2-7): EAGVAQSPRYKIIEKRQSVAFWCNPISGHATLYWYQQILGQGPKLLIQFQNNGVVDDSQLPKDRFSAERLKGVDSTLKIQPAKLEDSAVYLCASSLFNSYEQYFGPGTRLTVT.

V gene TRBV4-1 combines with J gene TRBJ2-5, with TRBD1 as a possible D gene (5 bases). Germline CDR1 and CDR2: MGHRA and YSYEKL. Trimming removed 4 bases at V and 5 bases at J, with 11 bases between. This CDR3 is built from 13 residues. The CDR3 DNA reads as TGCGCCAGCAGCCTTTTTTGGGGCGAGACCCAGTACTTC. Encoded protein: CASSLFWGETQYF.

This clone is labeled medium-sized. This chain connects TRBV19 to TRBJ1-5; D not certain. The CDR3 runs to 15 residues. CDR1 LNHDA and CDR2 SQIVND come from the germline V gene (reference sequence). Trimming removed 6 bases from V and 3 bases from J, with 15 bases in between. DNA of the CDR3: TGTGCCAGTAGCCCTCACACGGGATACAATCAGCCCCAGCATTTT. It yields the protein CASSPHTGYNQPQHF. The full variable domain, with the rest looked up from reference TRBV19 and TRBJ1-5, is DGGITQSPKYLFRKEGQNVTLSCEQNLNHDAMYWYRQDPGQGLRLIYYSQIVNDFQKGDIAEGYSVSREKKESFPLTVTSAQKNPTAFYLCASSPHTGYNQPQHFGDGTRLSIL.

The chain carries TRBV7-6 and TRBJ2-5; tentative D call: TRBD2 (6 bases). V shed 2 bases and J shed 2 bases, with 12 bases lying between them. The CDR3 sequence is 15 residues long. The V gene's germline CDR1 is SGHVS and CDR2 FNYEAQ. The CDR3 bases are TGTGCCAGCAGCTTAAACGGAGGGTGGCAAGAGACCCAGTACTTC. The encoded protein is CASSLNGGWQETQYF.

A few counts support this clone. This chain links TRBV10-3 with TRBJ2-2; 7 nucleotides line up with TRBD2. CDR3 length: 18 amino acids. CDR1 is ENHRY, CDR2 SYGVKD, per germline. V trimming: 2 bases; J trimming: 0 bases; junction bases outside the gene matches: 9. CDR3 bases: TGTGCCATCAGTGAGGAGGCCGGGGGGAAGCCGAACACCGGGGAGCTGTTTTTT. Translated: CAISEEAGGKPNTGELFF.

J is TRBJ1-1 and V is TRBV6-1; D not certain. The CDR3 is made up of 15 amino acids. Trimming cost V 2 bases and J 4 bases, with 14 bases left between them. Germline V lookup: CDR1 MNHNS, CDR2 SASEGT. The CDR3 region is CASSEWTDSSTEAFF. CDR3 nucleotides: TGTGCCAGCAGTGAATGGACGGATTCTAGCACTGAAGCTTTCTTT.

The chain is built from TRBV9 and TRBJ2-1, with 9 nucleotides matching TRBD2. With V trimmed by 4 bases and J by 4 bases, 18 bases remained unmatched. Germline CDR1 reads SGDLS; CDR2 reads YYNGEE. This CDR3 region has 19 residues. The CDR3 DNA sequence: TGTGCCAGCAGCCTCTCGAGTACCGGACGGCGGGAGGGTTACAATGAGCAGTTCTTC. Its protein is CASSLSSTGRREGYNEQFF.

Many counts were recorded for this clone. The chain combines TRBV7-8 with TRBJ1-5; TRBD1 aligns across 8 bases. The V gene's germline CDR1 is SGHVS and CDR2 FQNEAQ. The CDR3 length is 17 residues. After removal of 3 bases from V and 4 bases from J, the junction contained 11 bases not matched to a gene. The DNA for the CDR3 is TGTGCCAGCAGCTTCAATGGGGGACAGGATTTAAATCAGCCCCAGCATTTT. Protein: CASSFNGGQDLNQPQHF.

The CDR3 DNA reads as TGCGCCAGCAGGAGCCGGGACTCTTCCACCGGGGAGCTGTTTTTT. It is translated as CASRSRDSSTGELFF. This chain joins TRBV10-2 and TRBJ2-2; D perhaps matches TRBD2 (6 bases). This CDR3 is built from 15 residues. Germline values: CDR1 WSHSY, CDR2 SAAADI. Deletions cut 6 bases from V and 4 bases from J, with 15 bases between.

V gene TRBV7-9 combines with J gene TRBJ1-4; D possibly corresponds to TRBD1 (5 bases). Germline loops: CDR1 SEHNR, CDR2 FQNEAQ (reference sequence). V was pared by 4 bases and J by 6 bases, with 21 bases between. The CDR3 runs to 17 residues. This CDR3 reads CASSSMKQGVFYEKLFF. In DNA, the CDR3 is TGTGCCAGCAGCTCTATGAAGCAGGGTGTCTTTTATGAAAAACTGTTTTTT.

V usage is TRBV6-6 and J usage is TRBJ1-5; no firm D call. Germline CDR1 MNHNY, CDR2 SVGAGI (reference sequence). V lost 2 bases and J lost 0, with 5 bases in between. The CDR3 runs to 14 residues. CDR3 coding DNA: TGTGCCAGCAGTTACAAGGGTAGCAATCAGCCCCAGCATTTT. As protein: CASSYKGSNQPQHF.

This clone was seen only a few times. V is TRBV4-1 and J is TRBJ2-7; D not resolved. V lost 1 base to trimming and J lost 0 bases, with 10 bases between them. CDR3 length: 15 amino acids. Germline assignment: CDR1 MGHRA and CDR2 YSYEKL. The CDR3 loop is CASSQALSNSYEQYF. The CDR3 nucleotides read TGCGCCAGCAGCCAAGCCCTGTCCAACTCCTACGAGCAGTACTTC.

The chain links TRBV6-5 to TRBJ2-7, with D perhaps matching TRBD1 or TRBD2 (5 bases each). This CDR3 spans 15 amino acids. Trimming shortened V by 2 bases and J by 2 bases, and 13 bases separated the two germline ends. Germline V lookup: CDR1 MNHEY, CDR2 SVGAGI. The DNA for the CDR3 is TGTGCCAGCAGTTACAAGGGGTCCGGGACCTACGAGCAGTACTTC. Protein: CASSYKGSGTYEQYF.

CDR3 sequence (DNA): TGTGCCAGTAGCCTGGACAGGGTACCCTACAATGAGCAGTTCTTC. Translated, it gives CASSLDRVPYNEQFF. The V call is TRBV19, the J call TRBJ2-1; TRBD1 agrees at 8 bases. CDR1 and CDR2 (germline): LNHDA, SQIVND (reference sequence). This CDR3 spans 15 amino acids. The V gene end was trimmed by 6 bases and the J gene end by 2 bases; junction bases not matched to a gene: 6. The whole variable domain, filled in from reference TRBV19 and TRBJ2-1, reads DGGITQSPKYLFRKEGQNVTLSCEQNLNHDAMYWYRQDPGQGLRLIYYSQIVNDFQKGDIAEGYSVSREKKESFPLTVTSAQKNPTAFYLCASSLDRVPYNEQFFGPGTRLTVL.

This rearrangement joins TRBV5-6 to TRBJ1-1; D unresolved. The CDR3 loop spans 14 amino acids. Germline V gives CDR1 SGHDT, CDR2 YYEEEE. Trimming took 2 bases from V and 0 from J, leaving 8 bases between them. CDR3 nucleotides: TGTGCCAGCAGCTTTGCGGGGTTGAACACTGAAGCTTTCTTT. Amino acid sequence: CASSFAGLNTEAFF.

The chain couples TRBV18 to TRBJ2-3; tentatively, D is TRBD1 or TRBD2 (5 bases each). Germline loops: CDR1 KGHSH, CDR2 LQKENI. Trimming shortened V by 1 base and J by 0 bases, and 17 bases separated the two germline ends. The CDR3 sequence is 18 residues long. As DNA, the CDR3 is TGTGCCAGCTCACCACGCGCAGGGACCCCAGGGAGCACAGATACGCAGTATTTT. Its protein is CASSPRAGTPGSTDTQYF. Supplemented by reference TRBV18 and TRBJ2-3, the full variable domain reads NAGVMQNPRHLVRRRGQEARLRCSPMKGHSHVYWYRQLPEEGLKFMVYLQKENIIDESGMPKERFSAEFPKEGPSILRIQQVVRGDSAAYFCASSPRAGTPGSTDTQYFGPGTRLTVL.

This rearrangement joins TRBV15 to TRBJ2-7, with 8 bases fitting TRBD2. V shed 2 bases, J shed 3 bases, and the junction held 6 bases outside the gene matches. Germline assignment: CDR1 LNHNV and CDR2 YYDKDF (reference sequence). The CDR3 spans 15 residues. DNA for the CDR3: TGTGCCACCAGCAGATCAGACGGGACTAGCTACGAGCAGTACTTC. As protein: CATSRSDGTSYEQYF.

The chain is built from TRBV5-6 and TRBJ2-1, with 9 bases lining up with TRBD1. The CDR3 is 18 residues long. Germline lookup yields CDR1 SGHDT and CDR2 YYEEEE. J lost 1 base, V lost 5 bases, and 13 bases had no gene match. The CDR3, as DNA: TGTGCCAGCAGGCTAGGACAGGGGATCCTACAATCCTACAATGAGCAGTTCTTC. Translating it yields CASRLGQGILQSYNEQFF.